Detailed here is one T cell receptor (beta chain). Its antigen is currently unknown. The data stem from a study of OX40 agonist ivuxolimab in advanced cancers. Study details: Patients with hepatocellular carcinoma, melanoma, renal cell or head and neck cancer made up the dose-escalation patients. Study findings and constraints: Partial responders dosed at 0.1-3.0 mg/kg displayed clonal expansion ranking among the lowest.

The timepoints at which blood was sampled were baseline, cycle 4 day 1, and cycle 7 day 1. The assay was immunoSEQ multiplex PCR, and TCRdb's table has in-frame clones only and misses some. The table records approximately 26,000 clones, roughly 87% of them present only once. The specimen comprised CD4+ or CD8+ T cells sorted from blood, sampled in a trial of the OX40 agonist ivuxolimab. This clonotype was sampled from an adult with an advanced solid tumor such as melanoma, head and neck, liver or kidney cancer.

The CDR3 sequence is CASSGKGDKAYNEQFF. CDR3 nucleotides: TGTGCCAGCAGCGGTAAGGGGGATAAGGCCTACAATGAGCAGTTCTTC. The genes are TRBV9 and TRBJ2-1, with TRBD1 as a possible D gene (6 bases). CDR1 and CDR2 from the germline V gene are SGDLS and YYNGEE. This CDR3 has 16 residues. The V and J ends lost 3 bases and 2 bases respectively, with 15 bases between them.